What follows are 26 T cell receptor beta chains derived from one specimen sequenced in a study of OX40 agonist ivuxolimab in advanced cancers. Sequencing used immunoSEQ multiplex PCR; TCRdb keeps in-frame clones, though not all of them. This table holds roughly 38,000 clones, around 82% found once. The starting material was CD4+ or CD8+ T cells sorted from blood, obtained in a trial of the OX40 agonist ivuxolimab. The receptors stem from an adult with an advanced solid tumor such as melanoma, head and neck, liver or kidney cancer.

The rearrangement links TRBV11-2 to TRBJ2-7; D ambiguous. This CDR3 is 11 amino acids long. Trimming removed 4 bases from V and 2 bases from J, with 3 bases in between. Germline assignment: CDR1 SGHAT and CDR2 FQNNGV. CDR3 in amino acids: CASSSTYEQYF. In nucleotides, the CDR3 is TGTGCCAGCAGCTCCACCTACGAGCAGTACTTC.

The rearrangement uses TRBV15 and TRBJ2-5; no clear D. The V gene's germline CDR1 is LNHNV and CDR2 YYDKDF (reference sequence). Between the trimmed V and J ends, which lost 3 bases and 5 bases, there was a span of 13 bases. This CDR3 is 14 amino acids long. The CDR3, as DNA: TGTGCCACCAGCAGTCTTTTCCGGCAGGAGACCCAGTACTTC. It encodes CATSSLFRQETQYF.

This clone appeared a few times. This rearrangement joins TRBV5-8 to TRBJ2-5, with 9 nucleotides matching TRBD2. V lost 2 bases, J lost 3 bases, and 8 bases stayed unmatched. The CDR3 length is 16 residues. Germline V lookup: CDR1 SGHTS, CDR2 YDEGEE. CDR3 sequence (DNA): TGTGCCAGCAGCTTCTTTAATAGCGGGGGAGAAGAGACCCAGTACTTC. Translation: CASSFFNSGGEETQYF.

The chain combines TRBV19 with TRBJ2-7, with TRBD1 identical over 9 bases. Trimming removed 6 bases from V and 3 bases from J; junction bases left unmatched: 6. This CDR3 comprises 14 residues. CDR1 LNHDA and CDR2 SQIVND come from the germline V gene (reference sequence). CDR3 amino acids: CASRGGQGFYEQYF. The CDR3 DNA follows: TGTGCCAGTAGGGGGGGACAGGGCTTCTACGAGCAGTACTTC. Variable domain in full (rest from reference TRBV19 and TRBJ2-7): DGGITQSPKYLFRKEGQNVTLSCEQNLNHDAMYWYRQDPGQGLRLIYYSQIVNDFQKGDIAEGYSVSREKKESFPLTVTSAQKNPTAFYLCASRGGQGFYEQYFGPGTRLTVT.

The rearrangement links TRBV30 to TRBJ2-1; D remains ambiguous. The CDR3 extends over 13 amino acids. V lost 3 bases to trimming and J lost 3 bases, with 9 bases between them. Germline V gene data show CDR1 as GTSNPN and CDR2 as SVGIG (reference sequence). The CDR3 coding sequence is TGTGCCTGGAGCGTGTACAGCTACAATGAGCAGTTCTTC. It is translated as CAWSVYSYNEQFF.

The chain couples TRBV25-1 to TRBJ2-3; no reliable D call. This CDR3 spans 14 amino acids. Trimming pared 7 bases from V and 0 bases from J, leaving 11 bases between. The V gene's germline CDR1 is MGHDK and CDR2 SYGVNS. CDR3 DNA sequence: TGTGCCAGCACCCCCGGACCAAGCACAGATACGCAGTATTTT. Translated, it gives CASTPGPSTDTQYF.

The genes are TRBV19 and TRBJ1-5, with 10 bases lining up with TRBD1. CDR1 and CDR2 from the germline V gene are LNHDA and SQIVND (reference sequence). V shed 3 bases and J 5 bases; nucleotides not matched to a gene: 4. The CDR3 contains 15 residues. Here the CDR3 reads CASSMLGQGYQPQHF. In nucleotides, the CDR3 is TGTGCCAGTAGTATGCTGGGACAGGGGTATCAGCCCCAGCATTTT.

The CDR3 region has the DNA TGCGCCAGCAGCCAAGGGGCGGGGCCCTACAATGAGCAGTTCTTC. Its translation: CASSQGAGPYNEQFF. V is TRBV4-1 and J is TRBJ2-1; perhaps TRBD2 as D (6 bases). V was cut by 1 base and J by 2 bases, with 9 bases left in between. This CDR3 spans 15 amino acids. Germline lookup yields CDR1 MGHRA and CDR2 YSYEKL.

The sample holds a few counts of this clone. CDR3 sequence: CASSAQKGGPTTGELFF. CDR3 DNA sequence: TGTGCCAGCAGCGCCCAAAAGGGAGGGCCCACGACCGGGGAGCTGTTTTTT. The rearrangement uses TRBV9 and TRBJ2-2, with 7 bases identical to TRBD2. Per the germline V gene, CDR1 is SGDLS and CDR2 is YYNGEE. CDR3 length equals 17 residues. The trim removed 3 bases at V and 5 bases at J, leaving 13 bases unmatched.

The chain combines TRBV9 with TRBJ1-3; D is unresolved. The V gene's germline CDR1 is SGDLS and CDR2 YYNGEE. V gave up 0 bases and J gave up 0 bases, with 7 bases separating them. CDR3 length: 15 residues. The CDR3 reads CASSVASGSGNTIYF. In DNA form, the CDR3 reads TGTGCCAGCAGCGTAGCCTCGGGCTCTGGAAACACCATATATTTT.

The genes are TRBV7-6 and TRBJ2-2; D unresolved. Per germline, CDR1 SGHVS and CDR2 FNYEAQ. The CDR3 length is 13 residues. Trimming removed 1 base at V and 7 bases at J, with 7 bases between. The chain's CDR3 is CASSLGVVGELFF. The CDR3 DNA reads TGTGCCAGCAGCTTAGGGGTGGTCGGGGAGCTGTTTTTT.

The chain links TRBV14 to TRBJ2-2; no firm D call. The germline V gene has CDR1 SGHDN and CDR2 FVKESK. The CDR3 contains 14 residues. The V end lost 0 bases, the J end lost 3 bases, and 5 bases lay between the germline ends. The DNA for the CDR3 is TGTGCCAGCAGCCAAGATTTCGACACCGGGGAGCTGTTTTTT. Protein: CASSQDFDTGELFF.

The genes are TRBV7-6 and TRBJ1-1; D possibly corresponds to TRBD1 (6 bases). This CDR3 region has 17 residues. Germline assignment: CDR1 SGHVS and CDR2 FNYEAQ. V lost 1 base and J 3 bases, leaving 18 bases between the germline ends. The CDR3 reads CASSLVLRGPADTEAFF. CDR3 DNA sequence: TGTGCCAGCAGCTTAGTTTTGCGGGGGCCGGCGGACACTGAAGCTTTCTTT.

The chain is built from TRBV5-4 and TRBJ2-2; 7 positions match TRBD1. The CDR3 is made up of 15 amino acids. Germline V gene data show CDR1 as SGHNT and CDR2 as YYREEE (reference sequence). After removal of 3 bases from V and 1 base from J, the junction contained 3 bases not matched to a gene. The CDR3 region has the DNA TGTGCCAGCAGCTCTGGGACAGTGAACACCGGGGAGCTGTTTTTT. It encodes CASSSGTVNTGELFF.

For this clone: An end of the junction does not agree with germline; a read error may underlie this. The CDR3 spells CASRLGAGGGTETQYF. In DNA, the CDR3 is TGTGCCAGCAGATTAGGGGCAGGCGGGGGGACAGAGACCCAGTACTTC. This rearrangement joins TRBV7-2 to TRBJ2-5; 8 nucleotides match TRBD2. CDR1 and CDR2 from the germline V gene are SGHTA and FQGNSA. The CDR3 sequence is 16 residues long. The full variable domain, with the rest looked up from reference TRBV7-2 and TRBJ2-5, is GAGVSQSPSNKVTEKGKDVELRCDPISGHTALYWYRQSLGQGLEFLIYFQGNSAPDKSGLPSDRFSAERTGGSVSTLTIQRTQQEDSAVYLCASRLGAGGGTETQYFGPGTRLLVL.

The rearrangement links TRBV7-2 to TRBJ2-3; 14 positions match TRBD2. CDR1 and CDR2 (germline): SGHTA, FQGNSA. This CDR3 region has 16 residues. The trim removed 4 bases at V and 4 bases at J, leaving 4 bases unmatched. CDR3 DNA sequence: TGTGCCAGCAGCTCAGGACTAGCGGGGGGATCAGATACGCAGTATTTT. As protein: CASSSGLAGGSDTQYF. Variable domain in full (rest from reference TRBV7-2 and TRBJ2-3): GAGVSQSPSNKVTEKGKDVELRCDPISGHTALYWYRQSLGQGLEFLIYFQGNSAPDKSGLPSDRFSAERTGGSVSTLTIQRTQQEDSAVYLCASSSGLAGGSDTQYFGPGTRLTVL.

The V and J genes are TRBV19 and TRBJ2-1, with D perhaps TRBD1 (6 bases). With 7 bases removed from V and 8 bases from J, the gap between germline ends came to 21 bases. This CDR3 region has 15 residues. The V gene's germline CDR1 is LNHDA and CDR2 SQIVND (reference sequence). The CDR3 sequence: CASTVAGALIHEQFF. CDR3 nucleotides: TGTGCCAGTACGGTCGCAGGGGCGCTTATCCATGAGCAGTTCTTC.

The chain links TRBV7-2 to TRBJ2-5; TRBD2 agrees at 10 bases. The CDR3 contains 16 residues. Germline V gives CDR1 SGHTA, CDR2 FQGNSA. V shed 5 bases, J shed 4 bases, and the junction held 10 bases outside the gene matches. The CDR3 DNA follows: TGTGCCAGCAGCCCCCGCCGACTAGCGGGCCTAGAGACCCAGTACTTC. Protein: CASSPRRLAGLETQYF.

The chain joins TRBV7-2 to TRBJ2-1; no firm D call. This CDR3 spans 13 amino acids. Trimming shortened V by 2 bases and J by 6 bases, and 8 bases separated the two germline ends. Germline V gene sequence: CDR1 SGHTA, CDR2 FQGNSA. CDR3: CASSLSVPNEQFF. As DNA, the CDR3 is TGTGCCAGCAGCTTAAGCGTTCCCAATGAGCAGTTCTTC.

The CDR3 DNA follows: TGTGCCAGCAGCCTGGGGGGGAACGCTGGAAACACCATATATTTT. It encodes CASSLGGNAGNTIYF. V gene TRBV7-9 combines with J gene TRBJ1-3, with TRBD1 as a possible D gene (5 bases). The CDR3 has 15 residues. CDR1 is SEHNR and CDR2 is FQNEAQ in the germline V gene (reference sequence). The V and J ends lost 5 bases and 2 bases respectively, with 13 bases between them.

The chain is built from TRBV6-5 and TRBJ2-1; TRBD1 agrees at 7 bases. Germline assignment: CDR1 MNHEY and CDR2 SVGAGI. The CDR3 loop spans 13 amino acids. Here the CDR3 reads CGAQGGPYNEQFF. The CDR3, as DNA: TGTGGCGCACAAGGGGGCCCTTACAATGAGCAGTTCTTC.

The V and J genes are TRBV28 and TRBJ2-1, with 9 nucleotides matching TRBD1. This CDR3 region has 15 residues. Germline V gives CDR1 MDHEN, CDR2 SYDVKM. The V gene end was trimmed by 5 bases and the J gene end by 5 bases; junction bases not matched to a gene: 7. The CDR3 DNA reads TGTGCCAGCAGTATTGGAGGGACAGGGCACAATGAGCAGTTCTTC. It codes for CASSIGGTGHNEQFF.

This clone was detected only once. CDR3 region: CASSLSLSGEVGETQYF. DNA for the CDR3: TGTGCCAGCAGCTTAAGCCTTAGCGGGGAGGTAGGGGAGACCCAGTACTTC. The rearrangement joins TRBV11-2 to TRBJ2-5; TRBD2 aligns across 8 bases. V was clipped by 2 bases and J by 5 bases; unmatched bases: 13. This CDR3 is built from 17 residues. Germline V gives CDR1 SGHAT, CDR2 FQNNGV.

V and J are TRBV9 and TRBJ2-5; no clear D. The V end lost 4 bases, the J end lost 1 base, and 11 bases lay between the germline ends. Looked up from germline, CDR1 is SGDLS and CDR2 is YYNGEE. The CDR3 has 14 amino acids. The CDR3 DNA sequence: TGTGCCAGCAGCCCTGACGGTCGCCAAGAGACCCAGTACTTC. Amino acids: CASSPDGRQETQYF.

This chain links TRBV19 with TRBJ1-1; no definite D call. Per the germline V gene, CDR1 is LNHDA and CDR2 is SQIVND (reference sequence). The V end lost 3 bases, the J end lost 5 bases, and 10 bases lay between the germline ends. This CDR3 region has 13 residues. The CDR3 sequence is CASSMSAVTEAFF. The CDR3 DNA reads TGTGCCAGTAGTATGTCTGCGGTGACTGAAGCTTTCTTT.

In its sample, this clone was seen a few times. This chain connects TRBV11-3 to TRBJ2-1, with D possibly being TRBD1 or TRBD2 (5 bases each). The CDR3 consists of 14 residues. V was pared by 5 bases and J by 9 bases, with 17 bases between. In germline, CDR1 is SGHNT, CDR2 YENEEA. This CDR3 reads CASSPRGTVVEQFF. As DNA, the CDR3 is TGTGCCAGCAGCCCCCGGGGCACGGTGGTTGAGCAGTTCTTC.